This T cell receptor (beta chain) originates from a study of cytomegalovirus exposure and HLA in healthy donors. The study, taken as a whole, reports: The authors later found TCR association rates varying by HLA locus, with DRB1 most and HLA-C fewest. In a later analysis, fewer than 20,000 TCR beta sequences were associated with HLA alleles at 0.05 false discovery rate. A later analysis linked a missense variant in DCLRE1C to the trimming of TCR beta V and J genes. The authors listed 150 to 200 TCR beta chains as cytomegalovirus-associated.

The junction had 9 bases not matched to a gene; V was cut back by 6 bases and J by 4 bases. The CDR3 is 15 amino acids. Germline loops: CDR1 MNHEY, CDR2 SMNVEV (reference sequence). Points on this clone: Its target is not known.

The PCR made use of 60 Vbeta and 13 Jbeta primers. The method was immunoSEQ multiplex PCR; TCRdb's version includes in-frame clones alone and lacks a portion of them. The sample lists under 150,000 clones, around 72% occurring once. This clonotype was obtained from a middle-aged woman in good health and CMV-seronegative. This rearrangement joins TRBV27 to TRBJ2-1, with 7 bases fitting TRBD2. Sequences were obtained from PBMCs. The CDR3 sequence is CASSPISGTYNEQFF. The DNA of the CDR3 is TGTGCCAGCAGCCCCATCAGCGGGACGTACAATGAGCAGTTCTTC.